The 3 T cell receptor beta chains in this list originate from one sample, sequenced in a study of memory CD4+ T cells and cytomegalovirus serostatus (dated by TCRdb to about 2019). Library preparation was by the immunoSEQ multiplex PCR assay. TCRdb re-hosts the immuneACCESS table, in-frame sequences only. Its copies lack some clones; in the studies checked, an unresolved V gene accounts for under half of them, and the cause for the rest is not known. The sample yields around 54,000 clones; roughly 77% were counted once. Over 2% of the sample is held by the ten biggest clonotypes. A FACSAria II was used to sort memory CD4+ T cells, defined as single viable CD3+CD4+CD8-CD45RO+ cells. The sequenced material came from memory CD4+ T cells from blood. These receptors came from an adult in good health and CMV-seropositive.

The genes are TRBV7-9 and TRBJ2-6; possible D gene TRBD1, 5 bases. Per the germline V gene, CDR1 is SEHNR and CDR2 is FQNEAQ (reference sequence). V was cut by 4 bases and J by 0 bases, with 7 bases left in between. The CDR3 has 15 amino acids. CDR3 nucleotides: TGTGCCAGCAGCTCCACAGGCTCTGGGGCCAACGTCCTGACTTTC. Its protein product is CASSSTGSGANVLTF.

The CDR3 DNA reads TGTGCCAGCAGCCGCGGACAGGGGGAACAAGAGACCCAGTACTTC. Its translation is CASSRGQGEQETQYF. The V gene is TRBV6-5, the J gene TRBJ2-5, with 10 bases aligning to TRBD1. This CDR3 comprises 15 residues. CDR1 and CDR2 (germline): MNHEY, SVGAGI. V dropped 6 bases and J dropped 2; count of bases not matched to a gene: 6.

This clone was observed a few times. CDR3 loop: CATSPRTVNYGYTF. CDR3 nucleotide sequence: TGTGCCACCAGCCCGAGGACGGTTAACTATGGCTACACCTTC. The chain is built from TRBV15 and TRBJ1-2; unclear D gene. Looked up from germline, CDR1 is LNHNV and CDR2 is YYDKDF (reference sequence). Trimming pared 5 bases from V and 1 base from J, leaving 11 bases between. The CDR3 totals 14 residues.